A single sample is the source of the 28 T cell receptor beta chains below, sequenced in a study of shared clonotypes between healthy human individuals. Here immunoSEQ multiplex PCR was the method, and the copy in TCRdb shows in-frame clones only, minus some. The sample records just under 350,000 clones, around 79% being singletons. Material for sequencing was memory CD4+ T cells sorted from blood. As to subset: CD45RA-negative fraction. The receptors here all came from a man younger than 40 in good health.

Of note for this clone: Distinct nucleotide sequences in the sample also encode this CDR3. This rearrangement joins TRBV7-2 to TRBJ2-7; D is unclear. The CDR3 contains 12 residues. CDR1 is SGHTA and CDR2 is FQGNSA in the germline V gene. With 2 bases removed from V and 3 bases from J, the gap between germline ends came to 5 bases. CDR3 DNA sequence: TGTGCCAGCAGCTTACAAGGCTACGAGCAGTACTTC. Its protein product is CASSLQGYEQYF.

The V call is TRBV18, the J call TRBJ1-4; 8 bases match TRBD1. Looked up from germline, CDR1 is KGHSH and CDR2 is LQKENI. Losses at the gene ends were 5 bases for V and 5 bases for J; bases not matched to a gene: 4. CDR3 length equals 14 residues. In DNA form, the CDR3 reads TGTGCCAGCTCAGCGCGGACAGGGAATGAAAAACTGTTTTTT. This gives the protein CASSARTGNEKLFF.

This clone occurred a few times. The chain links TRBV5-1 to TRBJ2-5, with D possibly being TRBD1 (6 bases). Germline CDR1 is SGHRS and CDR2 is YFSETQ. V lost 0 bases and J 5 bases, leaving 11 bases between the germline ends. The CDR3 consists of 14 residues. The CDR3 DNA sequence: TGCGCCAGCAGCTTGGTAGGGGGAGAGGAGACCCAGTACTTC. It translates to CASSLVGGEETQYF.

The chain recombines TRBV18 with TRBJ2-1, with TRBD1 matching over 8 bases. V trimming: 6 bases; J trimming: 7 bases; junction bases outside the gene matches: 8. Germline V gives CDR1 KGHSH, CDR2 LQKENI. The CDR3 covers 14 residues. Here the CDR3 reads CASSNRGMKNEQFF. Written as DNA, the CDR3 is TGTGCCAGCTCCAACAGGGGGATGAAGAATGAGCAGTTCTTC.

V gene TRBV29-1 combines with J gene TRBJ1-2; the D is unclear. CDR1 and CDR2 from the germline V gene are SQVTM and ANQGSEA. The CDR3 contains 13 residues. V gave up 5 bases and J gave up 2 bases, with 12 bases separating them. CDR3 protein: CSVPIWVNYGYTF. The DNA of the CDR3 is TGCAGCGTTCCAATCTGGGTCAACTATGGCTACACCTTC.

The chain employs TRBV5-5 and TRBJ1-4, with 7 bases lining up with TRBD1. The CDR3 runs to 14 residues. Germline V gives CDR1 SGHKS, CDR2 YYEKEE (reference sequence). Trimming at V came to 5 bases and at J to 4 bases, leaving 5 bases not matched to a gene. The CDR3 DNA sequence: TGTGCCAGCAGGCGGGACAGCCTTAATGAAAAACTGTTTTTT. This codes for CASRRDSLNEKLFF.

V gene TRBV4-3 combines with J gene TRBJ2-1; TRBD2 might be the D (5 bases). From germline, CDR1 is LGHNA and CDR2 YSLEER. The V and J ends lost 0 bases and 10 bases respectively, with 10 bases between them. This CDR3 has 13 residues. This CDR3 is CASSQEPASEQFF. The CDR3 bases are TGCGCCAGCAGCCAAGAGCCAGCTAGCGAGCAGTTCTTC.

This chain uses TRBV5-4 with TRBJ1-2; D perhaps matches TRBD1 (6 bases). CDR1 is SGHNT, CDR2 YYREEE, per germline (reference sequence). V dropped 2 bases and J dropped 4 bases, with 18 bases sitting between them. The CDR3 has 16 residues. In nucleotides, the CDR3 is TGTGCCAGCAGCTTAGGGGGGAGTAGGGCGGCCTATGGCTACACCTTC. Its protein product is CASSLGGSRAAYGYTF.

This clone appeared once. V gene TRBV6-5 combines with J gene TRBJ2-6, with a tentative D call TRBD1 (5 bases). The CDR3 is made up of 15 amino acids. CDR1 and CDR2 (germline): MNHEY, SVGAGI. V shed 7 bases and J shed 4 bases, with 14 bases lying between them. The CDR3 DNA is TGTGCCAGCACCTCCAGGGCCCTCGGGGCCAACGTCCTGACTTTC. This gives the protein CASTSRALGANVLTF.

In DNA, the CDR3 is TGTGCCAGCAGTTTATCCGGACTAGCGGGAGCTGGGGAGCTGTTTTTT. It codes for CASSLSGLAGAGELFF. The V gene is TRBV27, the J gene TRBJ2-2; 13 bases map to TRBD2. CDR3 size: 16 residues. CDR1 and CDR2 from the germline V gene are MNHEY and SMNVEV (reference sequence). V shed 0 bases and J 8 bases; nucleotides not matched to a gene: 3.

This clone was counted between two and nine times. The chain links TRBV27 to TRBJ1-2, with D maybe TRBD1 (6 bases). The CDR3 spans 13 residues. V lost 6 bases and J 2 bases, leaving 10 bases between the germline ends. Germline V gene data show CDR1 as MNHEY and CDR2 as SMNVEV (reference sequence). CDR3 coding DNA: TGTGCCAGCAGATTCGGGACAAACTATGGCTACACCTTC. This sequence encodes CASRFGTNYGYTF.

This chain links TRBV5-1 with TRBJ2-7; no clear D. Germline-derived CDR1 and CDR2 are SGHRS and YFSETQ. The CDR3 runs 16 residues. V lost 2 bases to trimming and J lost 2 bases, with 17 bases between them. The CDR3 coding sequence is TGCGCCAGCAGCTTCTCCGTAGGGCGTCGAGCCTACGAGCAGTACTTC. Residues: CASSFSVGRRAYEQYF.

Written as DNA, the CDR3 is TGTGCCATCGAGGCACTCGGGGGCGGGAGTGAAGCTTTCTTT. This encodes CAIEALGGGSEAFF. The chain carries TRBV10-3 and TRBJ1-1, with D perhaps TRBD1 (6 bases). The ends were cut back, 8 bases at V and 7 bases at J, with 20 bases in the middle. Per germline, CDR1 ENHRY and CDR2 SYGVKD. CDR3 length equals 14 residues.

The rearrangement links TRBV6-6 to TRBJ2-3, with D maybe TRBD1 (5 bases). CDR1 MNHNY and CDR2 SVGAGI come from the germline V gene (reference sequence). This CDR3 is built from 15 residues. Trimming cost V 5 bases and J 2 bases, with 14 bases left between them. Here the CDR3 DNA reads TGTGCCAGCAGTATGACTGGGGCCCCCACAGATACGCAGTATTTT. This translates into CASSMTGAPTDTQYF.

This clone was recorded once. V is TRBV5-1 and J is TRBJ2-1; no reliable D call. The V and J ends lost 1 base and 0 bases respectively, with 11 bases between them. Germline assignment: CDR1 SGHRS and CDR2 YFSETQ. The length of the CDR3 is 16 residues. CDR3 nucleotide sequence: TGCGCCAGCAGCTTGAGAATGTCTAGCTCCTACAATGAGCAGTTCTTC. Protein: CASSLRMSSSYNEQFF. Supplemented by reference TRBV5-1 and TRBJ2-1, the full variable domain reads KAGVTQTPRYLIKTRGQQVTLSCSPISGHRSVSWYQQTPGQGLQFLFEYFSETQRNKGNFPGRFSGRQFSNSRSEMNVSTLELGDSALYLCASSLRMSSSYNEQFFGPGTRLTVL.

The CDR3 sequence: CASSLDYGYEQYF. CDR3 bases: TGCGCCAGCAGCTTGGATTACGGCTACGAGCAGTACTTC. The chain joins TRBV5-1 to TRBJ2-7; D is unclear. Per the germline V gene, CDR1 is SGHRS and CDR2 is YFSETQ. This CDR3 spans 13 amino acids. Trimming removed 0 bases from V and 3 bases from J, with 7 bases in between.

The V gene is TRBV29-1, the J gene TRBJ2-7; the D gene is possibly TRBD2 (5 bases). CDR1 and CDR2 (germline): SQVTM, ANQGSEA. This CDR3 contains 12 residues. V shed 6 bases and J shed 3 bases, with 12 bases lying between them. The CDR3 coding sequence is TGCAGCGTCGCGGGCAGATACTACGAGCAGTACTTC. Encoded protein: CSVAGRYYEQYF.

The chain carries TRBV9 and TRBJ2-5; tentatively, D is TRBD1 or TRBD2 (5 bases each). CDR1 is SGDLS, CDR2 YYNGEE, per germline. Trimming pared 2 bases from V and 5 bases from J, leaving 16 bases between. The CDR3 is made up of 15 amino acids. The CDR3 sequence: CASSVGVVSDETQYF. CDR3 nucleotides: TGTGCCAGCAGCGTGGGGGTAGTCTCAGATGAGACCCAGTACTTC. The full variable domain, its missing parts supplied by reference TRBV9 and TRBJ2-5, is DSGVTQTPKHLITATGQRVTLRCSPRSGDLSVYWYQQSLDQGLQFLIQYYNGEERAKGNILERFSAQQFPDLHSELNLSSLELGDSALYFCASSVGVVSDETQYFGPGTRLLVL.

The V and J genes are TRBV18 and TRBJ2-2; D gene unclear. V lost 1 base, J lost 1 base, and 10 bases lay in between. The CDR3 length is 16 residues. Germline CDR1 reads KGHSH; CDR2 reads LQKENI. DNA of the CDR3: TGTGCCAGCTCACCACAGGAGACGGAGAACACCGGGGAGCTGTTTTTT. Protein: CASSPQETENTGELFF. The entire variable domain, with the rest obtained from reference TRBV18 and TRBJ2-2, is as follows: NAGVMQNPRHLVRRRGQEARLRCSPMKGHSHVYWYRQLPEEGLKFMVYLQKENIIDESGMPKERFSAEFPKEGPSILRIQQVVRGDSAAYFCASSPQETENTGELFFGEGSRLTVL.

This clone appeared many times. This chain connects TRBV28 to TRBJ2-7; tentative D call: TRBD1 (5 bases). The V and J ends lost 5 bases and 2 bases respectively, with 7 bases between them. Germline values: CDR1 MDHEN, CDR2 SYDVKM. The CDR3 is 12 residues long. The CDR3: CASSGHPYEQYF. CDR3 bases: TGTGCCAGCAGTGGACACCCCTACGAGCAGTACTTC.

The chain combines TRBV6-5 with TRBJ2-7; 8 nucleotides match TRBD2. CDR1 is MNHEY, CDR2 SVGAGI, per germline. The CDR3 extends over 15 amino acids. After removal of 6 bases from V and 3 bases from J, the junction contained 10 bases not matched to a gene. The CDR3 DNA follows: TGTGCCAGCAGCCCACCAAGCGGGGGAGGCTACGAGCAGTACTTC. It specifies CASSPPSGGGYEQYF.

This chain connects TRBV6-6 to TRBJ1-5; D remains unclear. There are 15 residues in the CDR3. The germline gives CDR1 MNHNY, CDR2 SVGAGI (reference sequence). V dropped 2 bases and J dropped 6 bases, with 14 bases sitting between them. The CDR3 region is CASSYPGIASQPQHF. Here the CDR3 DNA reads TGTGCCAGCAGTTACCCAGGTATAGCGAGTCAGCCCCAGCATTTT.

Worth noting for this clone: At the DNA level, this CDR3 is encoded by other sequences in the same sample as well. J is TRBJ2-7 and V is TRBV5-1; 8 bases are shared with TRBD1. This CDR3 is built from 15 residues. Germline V gene data show CDR1 as SGHRS and CDR2 as YFSETQ. The junction had 7 bases not matched to a gene; V was cut back by 2 bases and J by 3 bases. CDR3 sequence (DNA): TGCGCCAGCAGCTTTATTCCCGGGACAGGCTACGAGCAGTACTTC. Translating it yields CASSFIPGTGYEQYF. Full variable domain (missing parts from reference TRBV5-1 and TRBJ2-7): KAGVTQTPRYLIKTRGQQVTLSCSPISGHRSVSWYQQTPGQGLQFLFEYFSETQRNKGNFPGRFSGRQFSNSRSEMNVSTLELGDSALYLCASSFIPGTGYEQYFGPGTRLTVT.

The chain combines TRBV29-1 with TRBJ2-2; D may match TRBD1 or TRBD2 (5 bases each). Germline V CDR1 and CDR2: SQVTM, ANQGSEA. This CDR3 is 14 amino acids long. V was clipped by 7 bases and J by 3 bases, with 15 bases between them. The CDR3 sequence is CSAEGSRDTGELFF. The CDR3 DNA sequence: TGCAGCGCCGAGGGGAGCCGGGACACCGGGGAGCTGTTTTTT.

The chain links TRBV27 to TRBJ2-5, with D possibly being TRBD1 (6 bases). The CDR3 is 15 amino acids. Trimming cost V 5 bases and J 3 bases, with 16 bases left between them. Germline V lookup: CDR1 MNHEY, CDR2 SMNVEV (reference sequence). CDR3 sequence: CASSPTYRTEETQYF. CDR3 nucleotide sequence: TGTGCCAGCAGTCCCACCTACAGGACAGAAGAGACCCAGTACTTC.

The genes are TRBV7-3 and TRBJ2-1; 9 positions agree with TRBD1. Germline CDR1 and CDR2: SGHTA and FQGTGA. There are 15 residues in the CDR3. V dropped 6 bases and J dropped 8; count of bases not matched to a gene: 11. CDR3 residues: CASRTTGTGIDEQFF. CDR3 DNA: TGTGCCAGCAGAACAACCGGGACAGGGATCGATGAGCAGTTCTTC.

The J gene is TRBJ2-7, the V gene TRBV27; a weak D match, TRBD2 (6 bases). CDR3 length: 15 amino acids. CDR1 and CDR2 from the germline V gene are MNHEY and SMNVEV (reference sequence). The V end lost 7 bases, the J end lost 0 bases, and 16 bases lay between the germline ends. Written as DNA, the CDR3 is TGTGCCAGCACCCCTCTTGGGGGGAGCTCCTACGAGCAGTACTTC. Translating gives CASTPLGGSSYEQYF.

This clone has just one count. The chain carries TRBV9 and TRBJ2-3; 7 nucleotides agree with TRBD2. V trimming: 4 bases; J trimming: 5 bases; junction bases outside the gene matches: 10. CDR1 SGDLS and CDR2 YYNGEE come from the germline V gene. There are 15 residues in the CDR3. CDR3 residues: CASSPGTTRIDTQYF. The CDR3 DNA is TGTGCCAGCAGCCCCGGGACTACTAGAATAGATACGCAGTATTTT.